One and the same sample provided the 27 T cell receptor beta chains below, sequenced in a study of T cell responses to AZD1222 COVID-19 vaccine. Profiling relied on immunoSEQ multiplex PCR, and the TCRdb table lists in-frame clones only, not all of them. The table records more than 140,000 clones, 70% to 90% of them present only once. The sequencing here drew on peripheral blood, taken on day 0 of AZD1222 vaccination. All receptors come from an adult in good health.

V gene TRBV29-1 combines with J gene TRBJ2-2, with 10 nucleotides matching TRBD1. CDR3 length: 15 residues. Germline trimming cut 7 bases from V and 3 bases from J; bases unmatched to any gene: 8. Per the germline V gene, CDR1 is SQVTM and CDR2 is ANQGSEA. The CDR3 loop reads CSAKETGGYTGELFF. The CDR3 DNA reads as TGCAGCGCAAAAGAGACAGGGGGCTACACCGGGGAGCTGTTTTTT.

The rearrangement links TRBV7-2 to TRBJ1-1, with D possibly TRBD1 on 5 matching bases. The CDR3 runs to 14 residues. Looked up from germline, CDR1 is SGHTA and CDR2 is FQGNSA. The ends were cut back, 3 bases at V and 0 bases at J, with 8 bases in the middle. CDR3 protein: CASSLKGLNTEAFF. DNA for the CDR3: TGTGCCAGCAGCTTGAAGGGGTTGAACACTGAAGCTTTCTTT. The variable domain in full, completed from reference TRBV7-2 and TRBJ1-1, reads GAGVSQSPSNKVTEKGKDVELRCDPISGHTALYWYRQSLGQGLEFLIYFQGNSAPDKSGLPSDRFSAERTGGSVSTLTIQRTQQEDSAVYLCASSLKGLNTEAFFGQGTRLTVV.

This sequence joins TRBV2 and TRBJ2-1; TRBD2 is a possible D gene (6 bases). The V and J ends lost 7 bases and 6 bases respectively, with 16 bases between them. Germline CDR1 SNHLY, CDR2 FYNNEI. The CDR3 sequence is 14 residues long. CDR3 in amino acids: CASTGRGNLNEQFF. The CDR3, as DNA: TGTGCCAGCACTGGCCGGGGGAATCTCAATGAGCAGTTCTTC.

J is TRBJ2-2 and V is TRBV6-5; the match to TRBD2 covers 9 bases. Germline-derived CDR1 and CDR2 are MNHEY and SVGAGI. The CDR3 is 15 amino acids. J lost 2 bases, V lost 5 bases, and 3 bases had no gene match. The CDR3 loop reads CASSMTSGNTGELFF. The CDR3 region has the DNA TGTGCCAGCAGTATGACTAGCGGTAACACCGGGGAGCTGTTTTTT.

The chain combines TRBV6-5 with TRBJ2-7; 14 positions match TRBD2. Per the germline V gene, CDR1 is MNHEY and CDR2 is SVGAGI. V was pared by 6 bases and J by 6 bases, with 4 bases of the junction left unmatched. The CDR3 is made up of 14 amino acids. DNA of the CDR3: TGTGCCAGCAGCGGGACTAGCGGGAGTCTCGAGCAGTACTTC. It translates to CASSGTSGSLEQYF.

CDR3 loop: CASSIGGGYEQYF. The CDR3 region has the DNA TGTGCCAGTAGTATAGGGGGCGGCTACGAGCAGTACTTC. The chain carries TRBV19 and TRBJ2-7, with TRBD1 as a possible D gene (5 bases). Germline loops: CDR1 LNHDA, CDR2 SQIVND (reference sequence). V shed 1 base and J shed 3 bases, with 7 bases lying between them. This CDR3 comprises 13 residues.

This chain joins TRBV13 and TRBJ2-7, with a possible D match to TRBD2 (5 bases). CDR3 length equals 15 residues. The germline gives CDR1 PRHDT, CDR2 FYEKMQ (reference sequence). Trimming stripped 1 base from V and 0 bases from J, with 10 bases between. In nucleotides, the CDR3 is TGTGCCAGCAGCTTAGAACGGGGAAGCTCCTACGAGCAGTACTTC. It is translated as CASSLERGSSYEQYF.

The genes are TRBV28 and TRBJ1-4; 9 bases line up with TRBD1. The CDR3 consists of 16 residues. Germline V gives CDR1 MDHEN, CDR2 SYDVKM. The V gene end was trimmed by 6 bases and the J gene end by 0 bases; junction bases not matched to a gene: 5. CDR3 DNA sequence: TGTGCCAGCAGGACGGGACAGGGCACAACTAATGAAAAACTGTTTTTT. It is translated as CASRTGQGTTNEKLFF.

V gene TRBV3-1 (or the pseudogene TRBV3-2) combines with J gene TRBJ1-1, with TRBD1 matching 9 bases. The junction had 0 bases not matched to a gene; V was cut back by 0 bases and J by 1 base. The CDR3 is 15 amino acids. Germline CDR1 and CDR2: LGHDT and YNNKEL (reference sequence). This chain's CDR3 is CASSQEGQGNTEAFF. The CDR3 coding sequence is TGTGCCAGCAGCCAAGAGGGACAGGGGAACACTGAAGCTTTCTTT.

This clone appeared a single time. The rearrangement links TRBV6-2 or TRBV6-3 to TRBJ1-2; maybe TRBD1 (6 bases). The germline V gene has CDR1 MNHEY and CDR2 SVGEGT. V was clipped by 2 bases and J by 2 bases, with 9 bases between them. CDR3 length equals 14 residues. CDR3 in DNA: TGTGCCAGCAGTTACGCAGGGGAGAACTATGGCTACACCTTC. It specifies CASSYAGENYGYTF.

This chain connects TRBV7-9 to TRBJ1-3; 10 bases align to TRBD1. The CDR3 spans 17 residues. Germline lookup yields CDR1 SEHNR and CDR2 FQNEAQ (reference sequence). The J segment lost 2 bases and the V segment lost 5 bases, leaving 9 bases of the junction unmatched. The CDR3 nucleotides read TGTGCCAGCAGCCTCACCGGGACAGGGGTAGCTGGAAACACCATATATTTT. It encodes CASSLTGTGVAGNTIYF.

CDR3 sequence reads: CASSRGGYGYTF. DNA for the CDR3: TGTGCCAGCAGCCGAGGGGGCTATGGCTACACCTTC. The chain is built from TRBV12-3 or TRBV12-4 and TRBJ1-2; the D gene is possibly TRBD1 (6 bases). Trimming took off 6 bases at V and 4 bases at J, with 9 bases between the two ends. This CDR3 is 12 amino acids long.

The chain has TRBV27 and TRBJ2-5, with 8 bases aligning to TRBD2. This CDR3 comprises 13 residues. Germline assignment: CDR1 MNHEY and CDR2 SMNVEV (reference sequence). The J segment lost 13 bases and the V segment lost 0 bases, leaving 7 bases of the junction unmatched. CDR3 amino acids: CASSLSVLADLYF. CDR3 coding DNA: TGTGCCAGCAGTTTATCGGTACTAGCGGACCTGTACTTC.

This sequence joins TRBV2 and TRBJ2-3; weak D call: TRBD2 (6 bases). Germline CDR1 reads SNHLY; CDR2 reads FYNNEI. The CDR3 totals 15 residues. V shed 4 bases and J shed 2 bases, with 13 bases lying between them. The CDR3 sequence: CASSGGRDFTDTQYF. DNA for the CDR3: TGTGCCAGCAGTGGAGGGCGGGATTTCACAGATACGCAGTATTTT.

The chain uses TRBV11-3 and TRBJ1-3; TRBD1 aligns across 10 bases. Germline loops: CDR1 SGHNT, CDR2 YENEEA. The CDR3 is 15 amino acids. The V and J ends lost 5 bases and 2 bases, in that order; junction bases with no gene match: 3. The CDR3 sequence is CASSPGQGAGNTIYF. The CDR3 DNA follows: TGTGCCAGCAGCCCCGGACAGGGGGCTGGAAACACCATATATTTT.

V usage is TRBV12-3 or TRBV12-4 and J usage is TRBJ1-2; no firm D call. The germline V and J ends were trimmed by 7 bases and 3 bases, with 12 bases remaining between them. The CDR3 covers 13 residues. The CDR3 is CASTPYEDYGYTF. CDR3 in DNA: TGTGCCAGCACCCCATACGAGGACTATGGCTACACCTTC.

The chain couples TRBV6-2 or TRBV6-3 to TRBJ1-5; D call uncertain. The CDR3 spans 14 residues. Germline loops: CDR1 MNHEY, CDR2 SVGEGT. Between the trimmed V and J ends, which lost 4 bases and 7 bases, there was a span of 14 bases. As DNA, the CDR3 is TGTGCCAGCAGTTCCAACATTATTACGCAGCCCCAGCATTTT. Translating it yields CASSSNIITQPQHF.

This chain uses TRBV11-3 with TRBJ1-1, with a tentative D call TRBD1 (6 bases). Between the trimmed V and J ends, which lost 4 bases and 1 base, there was a span of 13 bases. This CDR3 has 15 residues. In germline, CDR1 is SGHNT, CDR2 YENEEA. The CDR3 loop is CASSSFWGQNTEAFF. Written as DNA, the CDR3 is TGTGCCAGCAGCTCCTTTTGGGGGCAGAACACTGAAGCTTTCTTT.

CDR3 in amino acids: CASSRSGDGNYGYTF. The CDR3 coding sequence is TGCGCCAGCAGCCGCTCTGGGGATGGGAACTATGGCTACACCTTC. The chain recombines TRBV4-3 with TRBJ1-2, with unresolved D. Per germline, CDR1 LGHNA and CDR2 YSLEER. Trimming took 4 bases from V and 2 from J, leaving 14 bases between them. The CDR3 has 15 amino acids.

The chain uses TRBV2 and TRBJ1-5; the match to TRBD1 covers 7 bases. V shed 5 bases and J 0 bases; nucleotides not matched to a gene: 10. The CDR3 totals 17 residues. CDR1 is SNHLY and CDR2 is FYNNEI in the germline V gene. CDR3 sequence reads: CASSKQTGRDSNQPQHF. The CDR3 DNA is TGTGCCAGCAGTAAACAGACAGGGAGGGATAGCAATCAGCCCCAGCATTTT. Looking up the rest from reference TRBV2 and TRBJ1-5 gives the full variable domain: EPEVTQTPSHQVTQMGQEVILRCVPISNHLYFYWYRQILGQKVEFLVSFYNNEISEKSEIFDDQFSVERPDGSNFTLKIRSTKLEDSAMYFCASSKQTGRDSNQPQHFGDGTRLSIL.

This chain uses TRBV15 with TRBJ1-4, with 9 bases identical to TRBD1. This CDR3 has 15 residues. The V segment lost 4 bases and the J segment 5 bases; nucleotides outside the gene matches: 5. CDR1 is LNHNV and CDR2 is YYDKDF in the germline V gene (reference sequence). The CDR3 loop reads CATSIATGGNEKLFF. As DNA, the CDR3 is TGTGCCACCAGCATAGCGACAGGGGGGAATGAAAAACTGTTTTTT.

The rearrangement links TRBV11-2 to TRBJ2-3; D not certain. The CDR3 covers 15 residues. V was clipped by 1 base and J by 3 bases, with 11 bases between them. Germline V CDR1 and CDR2: SGHAT, FQNNGV. The CDR3 protein is CASSLGFKRTDTQYF. CDR3 DNA: TGTGCCAGCAGCTTAGGATTTAAGAGAACAGATACGCAGTATTTT.

The rearrangement uses TRBV6-5 and TRBJ1-1, with D possibly TRBD1 on 5 matching bases. The CDR3 contains 14 residues. V was clipped by 7 bases and J by 0 bases, with 12 bases between them. Germline CDR1 reads MNHEY; CDR2 reads SVGAGI. CDR3 protein: CASTQGPMNTEAFF. The CDR3 coding sequence is TGTGCCAGCACCCAGGGACCAATGAACACTGAAGCTTTCTTT.

This clone was observed a single time. The V and J genes are TRBV6-5 and TRBJ1-4; D might be TRBD1 (5 bases). In germline, CDR1 is MNHEY, CDR2 SVGAGI. The CDR3 has 13 residues. V was cut by 7 bases and J by 7 bases, with 13 bases left in between. CDR3 protein: CASTRTGGEKLFF. In DNA, the CDR3 is TGTGCCAGCACTCGAACAGGAGGTGAAAAACTGTTTTTT.

As DNA, the CDR3 is TGTGCCAGCAGCCAAGTCGATACCTATGGCTACACCTTC. It yields the protein CASSQVDTYGYTF. The chain employs TRBV4-2 and TRBJ1-2; D is ambiguous. This CDR3 region has 13 residues. V lost 1 base and J lost 4, with 7 bases in between. The V gene's germline CDR1 is LGHNA and CDR2 YNFKEQ.

V usage is TRBV27 and J usage is TRBJ2-1, with TRBD1 matching over 11 bases. This CDR3 contains 16 residues. CDR1 and CDR2 (germline): MNHEY, SMNVEV (reference sequence). The junction had 11 bases not matched to a gene; V was cut back by 6 bases and J by 7 bases. The CDR3 coding sequence is TGTGCCAGCAGCTCCACCGGGACAGGGGGAGGGAATGAGCAGTTCTTC. Amino acid sequence: CASSSTGTGGGNEQFF.

The chain combines TRBV15 with TRBJ2-1, with D uncertain. V lost 0 bases, J lost 5 bases, and 14 bases lay in between. The CDR3 contains 16 residues. Germline CDR1 LNHNV, CDR2 YYDKDF (reference sequence). CDR3 in amino acids: CATSREETGKDNEQFF. The CDR3 nucleotides are TGTGCCACCAGCAGAGAAGAGACGGGCAAAGACAATGAGCAGTTCTTC.